Below, 16 T cell receptor beta chains from the same sample are listed, as sequenced in a study of control samples from healthy donors and cancer patients. Libraries were prepared by immunoSEQ multiplex PCR; TCRdb keeps only in-frame clonotypes and omits some of them. Of just over 150,000 clones listed, about 90% are singletons. The sample consisted of blood. The receptors shown here come from a man under 40 in good health.

The rearrangement joins TRBV20-1 to TRBJ2-3, with D hard to call. The germline V gene encodes CDR1 DFQATT and CDR2 SNEGSKA (reference sequence). V was cut by 4 bases and J by 5 bases, with 7 bases left in between. The CDR3 has 11 residues. The CDR3 DNA is TGCAGTGCTACCCCGCGAGATACGCAGTATTTT. As protein: CSATPRDTQYF.

The V and J genes are TRBV18 and TRBJ1-1; 7 bases are a match to TRBD1. V shed 8 bases and J 6 bases; nucleotides not matched to a gene: 18. This CDR3 spans 16 amino acids. Germline V CDR1 and CDR2: KGHSH, LQKENI. The CDR3 is CASVNRGGVISAEAFF. As DNA, the CDR3 is TGTGCCAGCGTTAACAGGGGAGGAGTCATTTCAGCTGAAGCTTTCTTT.

The rearrangement uses TRBV12-3 or TRBV12-4 and TRBJ1-1, with 7 bases fitting TRBD1. The ends lost 7 bases at V and 11 bases at J; junction bases unmatched: 13. The CDR3 runs to 13 residues. CDR3 nucleotide sequence: TGTGCCAGCACCCCGGTGGGCGACAGGGCGGCTTTCTTT. Translated, it gives CASTPVGDRAAFF.

The chain joins TRBV20-1 to TRBJ2-3; D is uncertain. CDR3 length: 11 residues. The germline V gene encodes CDR1 DFQATT and CDR2 SNEGSKA (reference sequence). The DNA of the CDR3 is TGCCCAGTAGATCCGGCAGATACGCAGTATTTT. Protein: CPVDPADTQYF.

V is TRBV7-2 and J is TRBJ1-2; 12 positions match TRBD1. The ends lost 0 bases at V and 4 bases at J; junction bases unmatched: 6. The CDR3 is 17 residues long. The germline V gene has CDR1 SGHTA and CDR2 FQGNSA. Here the CDR3 reads CASSLAWDRGPLYGYTF. DNA for the CDR3: TGTGCCAGCAGCTTAGCTTGGGACAGGGGGCCCCTCTATGGCTACACCTTC.

V is TRBV4-2 and J is TRBJ2-3; maybe TRBD2 (6 bases). CDR3 length equals 17 residues. Between the trimmed V and J ends, which lost 2 bases and 3 bases, there was a span of 18 bases. Germline-derived CDR1 and CDR2 are LGHNA and YNFKEQ. CDR3 in DNA: TGTGCCAGCAGCCAACAAGTCCGGGGGAAAGGGACAGATACGCAGTATTTT. This encodes CASSQQVRGKGTDTQYF.

This chain links TRBV7-9 with TRBJ2-2; no firm D call. This CDR3 contains 16 residues. V was shortened by 5 bases and J by 2 bases, with 15 bases between the two germline ends. CDR1 is SEHNR and CDR2 is FQNEAQ in the germline V gene (reference sequence). CDR3 in DNA: TGTGCCAGCAGCCCTCCTGAATCCCTTAACACCGGGGAGCTGTTTTTT. Protein product: CASSPPESLNTGELFF.

The count of this clone is one. The rearrangement links TRBV7-6 to TRBJ1-1; D remains ambiguous. Trimming stripped 5 bases from V and 0 bases from J, with 16 bases between. This CDR3 region has 16 residues. Germline lookup yields CDR1 SGHVS and CDR2 FNYEAQ. The CDR3 region has the DNA TGTGCCAGCAGCCTAGGCGGGCAGTTCATGAACACTGAAGCTTTCTTT. Translating it yields CASSLGGQFMNTEAFF.

The rearrangement joins TRBV5-4 to TRBJ1-2; perhaps TRBD1 as D (6 bases). The CDR3 spans 14 residues. The V gene's germline CDR1 is SGHNT and CDR2 YYREEE (reference sequence). Trimming left V 4 bases short and J 2 bases short, with 12 bases between. In DNA, the CDR3 is TGTGCCAGCAGCATAGGGGGTTCGAACTATGGCTACACCTTC. It is translated as CASSIGGSNYGYTF.

The chain recombines TRBV9 with TRBJ2-1, with D unclear. The CDR3 runs 18 residues. Between the trimmed V and J ends, which lost 0 bases and 0 bases, there was a span of 16 bases. Germline lookup yields CDR1 SGDLS and CDR2 YYNGEE. The CDR3: CASSVVGWGQGSYNEQFF. CDR3 in DNA: TGTGCCAGCAGCGTAGTAGGGTGGGGTCAAGGCTCCTACAATGAGCAGTTCTTC.

The V and J genes are TRBV6-2 or TRBV6-3 and TRBJ2-1; 9 bases map to TRBD2. The junction had 3 bases not matched to a gene; V was cut back by 3 bases and J by 12 bases. The CDR3 consists of 12 residues. From germline, CDR1 is MNHEY and CDR2 SVGEGT. The CDR3 nucleotides are TGTGCCAGCAGTTATACAGCGGGAGGGCAGTTCTTC. It yields the protein CASSYTAGGQFF.

This clone was observed once. V gene TRBV5-6 combines with J gene TRBJ1-5; 10 bases fit TRBD1. The CDR3 covers 15 residues. The junction had 5 bases not matched to a gene; V was cut back by 4 bases and J by 4 bases. Germline V gives CDR1 SGHDT, CDR2 YYEEEE. DNA of the CDR3: TGTGCCAGCAGCCCGAAGGGACAGGGGAATCAGCCCCAGCATTTT. Amino acid sequence: CASSPKGQGNQPQHF.

This clone showed up just a few times. The chain is built from TRBV6-2 or TRBV6-3 and TRBJ1-2; D remains ambiguous. Trimming stripped 4 bases from V and 5 bases from J, with 5 bases between. The CDR3 consists of 11 residues. Germline CDR1 MNHEY, CDR2 SVGEGT. This CDR3 is CASSSGYGYTF. The CDR3 nucleotides read TGTGCCAGCAGTTCCGGGTATGGCTACACCTTC.

CDR3 sequence (DNA): TGCAGCGTTGAAGACAACTACGAGCAGTACTTC. It translates to CSVEDNYEQYF. This sequence joins TRBV29-1 and TRBJ2-7; D is uncertain. The CDR3 spans 11 residues. Per the germline V gene, CDR1 is SQVTM and CDR2 is ANQGSEA. V lost 0 bases and J 3 bases, leaving 3 bases between the germline ends.

This chain joins TRBV5-6 and TRBJ1-2; no reliable D call. Deletions cut 4 bases from V and 5 bases from J, with 21 bases between. This CDR3 is 16 amino acids long. Germline loops: CDR1 SGHDT, CDR2 YYEEEE. The CDR3: CASSLRTRREKYGYTF. In DNA form, the CDR3 reads TGTGCCAGCAGCCTTAGGACCCGGAGGGAAAAATATGGCTACACCTTC.

The rearrangement uses TRBV28 and TRBJ1-2; possible D gene TRBD1, 6 bases. V shed 6 bases and J shed 4 bases, with 27 bases lying between them. Germline V gene lookup returns CDR1 MDHEN and CDR2 SYDVKM. The CDR3 runs 18 residues. The CDR3 coding sequence is TGTGCCAGCAGCTCAACGTCTAAAATCGGAGGGGGGATCTATGGCTACACCTTC. Translated, it gives CASSSTSKIGGGIYGYTF.